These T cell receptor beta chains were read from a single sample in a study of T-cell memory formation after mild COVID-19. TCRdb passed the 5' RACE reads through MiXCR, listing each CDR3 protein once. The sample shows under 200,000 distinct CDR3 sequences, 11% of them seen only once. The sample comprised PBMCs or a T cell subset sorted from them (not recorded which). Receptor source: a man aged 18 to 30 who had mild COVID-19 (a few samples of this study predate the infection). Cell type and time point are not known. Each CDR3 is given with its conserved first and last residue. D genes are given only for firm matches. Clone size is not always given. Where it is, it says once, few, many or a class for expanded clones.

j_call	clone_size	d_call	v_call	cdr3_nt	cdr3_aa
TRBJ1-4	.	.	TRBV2	TGTGCCAGCATCATCAGAGCAACTAATGAAAAACTGTTTTTT	CASIIRATNEKLFF
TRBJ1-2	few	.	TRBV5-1	TGCGCCAGCAGCTTGGACCAGCGGCGGGGTAACTATGGCTACACCTTC	CASSLDQRRGNYGYTF
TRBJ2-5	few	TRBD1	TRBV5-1	TGCGCCAGCAGCTTGCAAGGTGCAGGGGGCGTCGAGACCCAGTACTTC	CASSLQGAGGVETQYF
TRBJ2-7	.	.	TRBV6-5	TGTGCCAGCAGTTACTCAGGAGCCTCATCCCCCTACGAGCAGTACTTC	CASSYSGASSPYEQYF
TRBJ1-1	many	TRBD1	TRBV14	TGTGCCAGCAGCCCACAATGGGACAGTGAAGCTTTCTTT	CASSPQWDSEAFF
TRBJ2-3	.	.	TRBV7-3	TGTGCCAGCAGTTCCTTCGTTGGGGATACGCAGTATTTT	CASSSFVGDTQYF
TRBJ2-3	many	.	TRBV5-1	TGCGCCAGCAGCTTGGGGGGGACGGCAACAGATACGCAGTATTTT	CASSLGGTATDTQYF
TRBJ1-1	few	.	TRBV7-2	TGTGCCAGCAGCTCCAGGGGCGCCGGGAACACTGAAGCTTTCTTT	CASSSRGAGNTEAFF
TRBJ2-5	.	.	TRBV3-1	TGTGCCAGCAGCGTAGGACAGACCCAAGAGACCCAGTACTTC	CASSVGQTQETQYF
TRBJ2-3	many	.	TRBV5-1	TGCGCCAGCAGCCCTGACCTAAACACAGATACGCAGTATTTT	CASSPDLNTDTQYF
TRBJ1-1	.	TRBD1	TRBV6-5	TGTGCCAGCAGGTACAGGGGGTCGAACACTGAAGCTTTCTTT	CASRYRGSNTEAFF
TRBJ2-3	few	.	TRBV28	TGTGCCAGCGGGAAGGATACGCAGTATTTT	CASGKDTQYF
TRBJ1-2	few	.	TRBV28	TGTGCCAGCAGTTTGGTGTCGATGGCGGCTAACTATGGCTACACCTTC	CASSLVSMAANYGYTF
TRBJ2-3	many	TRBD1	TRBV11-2	TGTGCCAGCAGCCTCGACAGGGAACTAGATACGCAGTATTTT	CASSLDRELDTQYF
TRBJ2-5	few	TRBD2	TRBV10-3	TGTGCCATCGAGCGGGGGGTGGGAGAGACCCAGTACTTC	CAIERGVGETQYF
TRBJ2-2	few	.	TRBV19	TGTGCCACTGCTTCCGGGACACTGAACACCGGGGAGCTGTTTTTT	CATASGTLNTGELFF
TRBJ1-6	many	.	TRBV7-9	TGTGCCAGCAGCTTCGGACTAGCAGGCAATAATTCACCCCTCCACTTT	CASSFGLAGNNSPLHF
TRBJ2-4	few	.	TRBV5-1	TGCGCCAGCAGCTTGGCGGGGTCGGCCAAAAACATTCAGTACTTC	CASSLAGSAKNIQYF
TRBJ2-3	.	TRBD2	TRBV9	TGTGCCAGCAACCCTAGCGGGGGGCCTAGCACAGATACGCAGTATTTT	CASNPSGGPSTDTQYF
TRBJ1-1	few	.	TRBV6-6	TGTGCCAGCAGTGGCGGACACCTCGAAGCTTTCTTT	CASSGGHLEAFF
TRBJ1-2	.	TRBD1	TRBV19	TGTGCCAGTAGAACAGGGGATTATGGCTACACCTTC	CASRTGDYGYTF
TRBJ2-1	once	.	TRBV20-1	TGCAGTGCTAGAATGGCGATATCCTACAATGAGCAGTTCTTC	CSARMAISYNEQFF
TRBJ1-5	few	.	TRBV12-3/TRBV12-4	TGTGCCAGCAGCCTGCGGGGTACGAATCAGCCCCAGCATTTT	CASSLRGTNQPQHF
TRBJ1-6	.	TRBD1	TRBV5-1	TGCGCCAGCAGCCTCGCAGGGGGCTACTATAATTCACCCCTCCACTTT	CASSLAGGYYNSPLHF